The table lists the clone carrying this TCR beta chain with many counts. The sample belongs to a study of T cells after yellow fever vaccination. The wider study: In the case of low-cell-number fractions, SMART-Seq v4 Ultra Low Input was used for preparation. Regarding the study as a whole: After the booster, 96% of CD4 and around nine tenths of CD8 primary-response clones were re-detected.

The CDR3 consists of 13 residues. Germline CDR1 reads LNHDA; CDR2 reads SQIVND (reference sequence). V lost 2 bases and J lost 1, with 4 bases in between. It was through 5'RACE template switching that TCR cDNA was made, with a universal primer site and UMIs added. One entry per CDR3 protein results from TCRdb running MiXCR on the 5' RACE reads. The data show approximately 13,000 distinct CDR3 sequences, 4.5% to 5% seen once. The receptor's source is a man younger than 40 who received the YFV17D yellow fever vaccine. The chain employs TRBV19 and TRBJ2-3; no firm D call. This material consisted of PBMCs, either bulk or a sorted T-cell subset (CD4+, CD8+, memory, or dextramer-sorted; not recorded which), taken 45 days after the yellow fever booster vaccination. CDR3 sequence (DNA): TGTGCCAGTAGTATAACCGGCACAGATACGCAGTATTTT. It is translated as CASSITGTDTQYF.